The 5 T cell receptor beta chains below were found in one sample sequenced in a study of blood T cells in healthy people across ages (dated by TCRdb to the mid-2010s). Library construction relied on 5' RACE. Sequencer: Illumina HiSeq 2500. The second PCR ran for about 6 to 12 cycles and used a J-beta primer mix along with a sample-barcoded 5' primer. The public reads were run again by TCRdb, first through fastp at Q25 and then through MiXCR, and only productive beta chains were kept. Merged by CDR3 protein, the rows form single entries marked with the most common genes and DNA. The sample table records about 620,000 distinct CDR3 sequences; 20% to 25% of these occur just once. The top ten clonotypes cover under 4% of the sample. What was sequenced was blood. These receptors were obtained from a man in his 70s in good health.

This sequence joins TRBV20-1 and TRBJ2-3; 9 positions agree with TRBD2. The CDR3 consists of 14 residues. Germline CDR1 and CDR2: DFQATT and SNEGSKA (reference sequence). Germline trimming cut 5 bases from V and 6 bases from J; bases unmatched to any gene: 9. CDR3 in DNA: TGCAGTGCTTTGGGGCGGGAGGGCCTGGATACGCAGTATTTT. The encoded protein is CSALGREGLDTQYF.

The V gene is TRBV5-5, the J gene TRBJ2-1; D not certain. CDR3 length: 15 amino acids. Trimming removed 4 bases from V and 0 bases from J, with 11 bases in between. Germline V gene data show CDR1 as SGHKS and CDR2 as YYEKEE (reference sequence). CDR3 coding DNA: TGTGCCAGCAGCCTCCCCCGGAGCTCCTACAATGAGCAGTTCTTC. It is translated as CASSLPRSSYNEQFF.

The chain couples TRBV6-2 or TRBV6-3 to TRBJ2-5; D is undetermined. This CDR3 has 14 amino acids. The V gene lost 6 bases and the J gene lost 5 bases, with 16 bases spanning the gap. Germline CDR1 MNHEY, CDR2 SVGEGT. The CDR3 region has the DNA TGTGCCAGCAGCTCGACACTCGTCGACGAGACCCAGTACTTC. This encodes CASSSTLVDETQYF.

This chain links TRBV20-1 with TRBJ2-5; 11 nucleotides match TRBD2. Looked up from germline, CDR1 is DFQATT and CDR2 is SNEGSKA (reference sequence). The CDR3 covers 16 residues. Trimming removed 5 bases from V and 1 base from J; junction bases left unmatched: 9. CDR3 nucleotide sequence: TGCAGTGCTCCGACAGGGACTAGCGGTCCCCAAGAGACCCAGTACTTC. Its protein product is CSAPTGTSGPQETQYF.

The V and J genes are TRBV6-2 or TRBV6-3 and TRBJ1-5; tentative D call: TRBD1 (5 bases). V lost 5 bases and J lost 7, with 15 bases in between. This CDR3 has 14 residues. Germline V gene lookup returns CDR1 MNHEY and CDR2 SVGEGT. CDR3 sequence (DNA): TGTGCCAGCAGTACCGCCAGGGTAAAGCAGCCCCAGCATTTT. This encodes CASSTARVKQPQHF.